This T cell receptor beta chain was observed in a study of graft-versus-host responses after intestinal transplantation. As for the study in general: Tacrolimus plus steroids were given to all recipients for about 3 years, preceded by anti-thymocyte globulin induction.

This clone was detected only once. Antigen unknown. J was trimmed by 2 bases and V by 1 base; bases with no gene match: 13. The germline V gene has CDR1 SGHVS and CDR2 FQNEAQ. The length of the CDR3 is 18 residues. Profiling relied on immunoSEQ multiplex PCR, and the TCRdb table lists in-frame clones only, not all of them. The data hold over 75,000 clones, with around 90% observed a single time. Study-level results: GvH clones turned up in recipient marrow; some had shown up first in ileum or blood. Peak circulating GvH clone levels tracked with early post-transplant HvG declines. Allografts of patients with graft-donor T cell macrochimerism showed high graft-versus-host to host-versus-graft clone ratios.

The sample in question was unstimulated CD8+ T cells sorted from spleen or lymph node cells, obtained before transplant. The TCR comes from a human donor who was the organ donor for an intestinal transplant. The chain combines TRBV7-8 with TRBJ2-7, with TRBD1 matching 8 bases. The CDR3 coding sequence is TGTGCCAGCAGCTTAGACTATATGGGACAGGCAATAACCTACGAGCAGTACTTC. Translating it yields CASSLDYMGQAITYEQYF.